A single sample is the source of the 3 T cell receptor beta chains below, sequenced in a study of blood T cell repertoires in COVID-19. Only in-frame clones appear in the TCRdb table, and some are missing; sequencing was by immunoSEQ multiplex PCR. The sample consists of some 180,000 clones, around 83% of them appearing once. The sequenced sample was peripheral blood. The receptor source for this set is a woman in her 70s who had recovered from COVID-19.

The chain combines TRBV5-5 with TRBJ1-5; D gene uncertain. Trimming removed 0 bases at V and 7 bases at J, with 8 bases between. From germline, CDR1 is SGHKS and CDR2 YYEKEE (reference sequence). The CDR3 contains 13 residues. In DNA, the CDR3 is TGTGCCAGCAGCTTGGACCCCCGGCAGCCCCAGCATTTT. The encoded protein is CASSLDPRQPQHF.

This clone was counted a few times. The CDR3 here is CASSLEGTGTYEQYF. CDR3 nucleotides: TGTGCCAGCAGCTTAGAGGGCACGGGGACCTACGAGCAGTACTTC. The gene calls are TRBV11-2 and TRBJ2-7; maybe TRBD2 (5 bases). Germline assignment: CDR1 SGHAT and CDR2 FQNNGV. This CDR3 comprises 15 residues. Trimming shortened V by 0 bases and J by 2 bases, and 11 bases separated the two germline ends.

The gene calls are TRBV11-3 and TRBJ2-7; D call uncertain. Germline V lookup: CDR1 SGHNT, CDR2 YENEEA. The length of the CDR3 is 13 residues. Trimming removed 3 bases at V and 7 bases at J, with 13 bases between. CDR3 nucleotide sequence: TGTGCCAGCAGCTTGGCAACCCAGAGGGAGCAGTACTTC. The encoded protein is CASSLATQREQYF.